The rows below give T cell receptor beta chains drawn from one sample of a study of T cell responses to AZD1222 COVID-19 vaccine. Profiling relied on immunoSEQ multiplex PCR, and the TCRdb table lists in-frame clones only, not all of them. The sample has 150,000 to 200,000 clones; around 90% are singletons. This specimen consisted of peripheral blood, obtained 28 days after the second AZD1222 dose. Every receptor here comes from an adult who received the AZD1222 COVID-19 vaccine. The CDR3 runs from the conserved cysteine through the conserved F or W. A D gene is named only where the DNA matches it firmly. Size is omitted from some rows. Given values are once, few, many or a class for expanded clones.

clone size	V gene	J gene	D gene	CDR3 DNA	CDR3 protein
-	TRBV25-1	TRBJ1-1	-	TGTGCCAGCAGGGACACCAAAAGGTCTGAAGCTTTCTTT	CASRDTKRSEAFF
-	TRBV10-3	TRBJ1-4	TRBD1	TGTGCCATCAGCCGAGCAGGGGGCGTCGATGAAAAACTGTTTTTT	CAISRAGGVDEKLFF
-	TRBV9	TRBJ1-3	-	TGTGCCAGCAGCGCTCCGGGGTTCTCTGGAAACACCATATATTTT	CASSAPGFSGNTIYF
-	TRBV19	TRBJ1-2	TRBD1	TGTGCCACTCTCCCTCCGGGACAGGGGGCGGTTGGCTACACCTTC	CATLPPGQGAVGYTF
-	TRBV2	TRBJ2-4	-	TGTGCCAGCAGTCCGGGAAAGAACATTCAGTACTTC	CASSPGKNIQYF
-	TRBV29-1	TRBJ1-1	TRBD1	TGCAGCGTTGGGGACAGGGGGACTGAAGCTTTCTTT	CSVGDRGTEAFF
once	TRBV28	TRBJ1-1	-	TGTGCCAGCAGTTTTCGTATCTGGACCACTGAAGCTTTCTTT	CASSFRIWTTEAFF
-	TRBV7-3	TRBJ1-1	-	TGTGCCAGCAGCCCAAATCCCCGGATTTCACGGAACACTGAAGCTTTCTTT	CASSPNPRISRNTEAFF
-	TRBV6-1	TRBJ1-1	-	TGTGCCAGCAGTGAGGTGGGACGGGGAACTGAAGCTTTCTTT	CASSEVGRGTEAFF
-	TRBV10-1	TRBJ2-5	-	TGCGCCAGCAGTGAGTCGTCAGGGGCAGAGACCCAGTACTTC	CASSESSGAETQYF
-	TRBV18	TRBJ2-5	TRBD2	TGTGCCAGCTCACCGCTCACAGCGGGAGGAGAGACCCAGTACTTC	CASSPLTAGGETQYF
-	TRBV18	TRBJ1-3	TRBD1	TGTGCCAGCTCACCTCGTCCGGGACAGGACCGTTTTCAGGGTGGAAACACCATATATTTT	CASSPRPGQDRFQGGNTIYF
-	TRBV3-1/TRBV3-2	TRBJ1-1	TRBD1	TGTGCCAGCAGCCAAGGGACAGGTTTCACTGAAGCTTTCTTT	CASSQGTGFTEAFF
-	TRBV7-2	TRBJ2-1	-	TGTGCCAGCAGCTTGACTTTTTCGACCGGCAATGAGCAGTTCTTC	CASSLTFSTGNEQFF
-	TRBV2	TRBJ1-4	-	TGTGCCAGCAGCGTCGGGGGGACCTTCGAAAAACTGTTTTTT	CASSVGGTFEKLFF
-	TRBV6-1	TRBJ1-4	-	TGTGCCAGCAGTGACGCAAGGGCAAGGGAAAAACTGTTTTTT	CASSDARAREKLFF
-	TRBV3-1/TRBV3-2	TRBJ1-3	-	TGTGCCAGCAGCCAAGGGCAGAGAGGAAACACCATATATTTT	CASSQGQRGNTIYF
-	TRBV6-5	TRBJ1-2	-	TGTGCCAGTCGCGGGGAGACCCACTATGGCTACACCTTC	CASRGETHYGYTF
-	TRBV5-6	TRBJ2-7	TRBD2	TGTGCCAGCAGCTTAGGACTAGCGGGGGGCTACGAGCAGTACTTC	CASSLGLAGGYEQYF
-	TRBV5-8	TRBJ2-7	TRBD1	TGTGCCAGCAGCTTGGGAGGGGGCTATATCTACGAGCAGTACTTC	CASSLGGGYIYEQYF
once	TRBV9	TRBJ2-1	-	TGTGCCAGCAGCGTAGAACAGGCCAGCGATGAGCAGTTCTTC	CASSVEQASDEQFF
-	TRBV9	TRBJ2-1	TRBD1	TGTGCCAGCAGCTCCGGGACAGCCACCTACAATGAGCAGTTCTTC	CASSSGTATYNEQFF
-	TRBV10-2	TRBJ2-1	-	TGCGCCAGCAGCTATTCGCAGGGGGAGGGTTCCTACAATGAGCAGTTCTTC	CASSYSQGEGSYNEQFF
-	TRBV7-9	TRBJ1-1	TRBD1	TGTGCCAGCAGCTTAGCGCCCTGGGACAGGGGGCGGACTGAAGCTTTCTTT	CASSLAPWDRGRTEAFF